The source of this TCR beta chain is a study of cytomegalovirus exposure and HLA in healthy donors. Overall study: Early released data comprised 80 million to 100 million unique TCRs from HLA-typed donors.

Both 60 Vbeta primers and 13 Jbeta primers went into the PCR. Libraries were prepared by immunoSEQ multiplex PCR; TCRdb keeps only in-frame clonotypes and omits some of them. The sample shows 120,000 or so clones, 60% to 80% of them seen only once. Those who donated were healthy bone marrow donors. The germline gives CDR1 MNHEY, CDR2 SVGAGI. The CDR3 is 16 residues long. After removal of 2 bases from V and 5 bases from J, the junction contained 8 bases not matched to a gene. The sample consisted of PBMCs. This sequence was found in a man younger than 40 in good health and CMV-seronegative. The rearrangement uses TRBV6-5 and TRBJ2-3; TRBD1 matches at 9 bases. Here the CDR3 DNA reads TGTGCCAGCAGTTACCTCCCCGGGACAGGGAGAGATACGCAGTATTTT. This sequence encodes CASSYLPGTGRDTQYF.